This entry lists 13 T cell receptor beta chains sequenced from one sample in a study of shared clonotypes between healthy human individuals. Profiled with immunoSEQ multiplex PCR; TCRdb holds only in-frame clones, not every one. The data hold about 2.2 million clones, with about 94% observed a single time. Terminally differentiated effector memory CD45RA+ cells were excluded from the naive CD8 cells, which were CD45RO-negative and positively selected for CCR7. Source material: naive CD8+ T cells from PBMCs. Receptors were obtained from a man aged 18 to 30 in good health. Some clones in this sample may be carry-over from other donors' samples.

This chain joins TRBV27 and TRBJ2-7, with D possibly being TRBD1 (6 bases). In germline, CDR1 is MNHEY, CDR2 SMNVEV (reference sequence). The CDR3 spans 13 residues. V dropped 8 bases and J dropped 0 bases, with 11 bases sitting between them. In DNA, the CDR3 is TGTGCCAGCGGGCAGGGGCCCTCCTACGAGCAGTACTTC. It yields the protein CASGQGPSYEQYF.

The chain links TRBV7-9 to TRBJ2-7; TRBD1 matches at 9 bases. The trim removed 3 bases at V and 5 bases at J, leaving 8 bases unmatched. The CDR3 loop spans 15 amino acids. Germline V CDR1 and CDR2: SEHNR, FQNEAQ (reference sequence). CDR3: CASSFQQGAQDEQYF. In DNA form, the CDR3 reads TGTGCCAGCAGCTTCCAACAGGGGGCTCAGGACGAGCAGTACTTC.

The V gene is TRBV9, the J gene TRBJ2-7, with TRBD1 identical over 8 bases. Germline V lookup: CDR1 SGDLS, CDR2 YYNGEE. The V and J ends lost 3 bases and 2 bases, in that order; junction bases with no gene match: 10. This CDR3 contains 16 residues. CDR3 nucleotide sequence: TGTGCCAGCAGCGACCGGGACAGGCTCTCTCCCTACGAGCAGTACTTC. Its translation is CASSDRDRLSPYEQYF.

This sequence joins TRBV27 and TRBJ2-7, with 10 bases fitting TRBD1. CDR3 size: 17 residues. Germline lookup yields CDR1 MNHEY and CDR2 SMNVEV (reference sequence). V shed 3 bases, J shed 0 bases, and the junction held 8 bases outside the gene matches. The chain's CDR3 is CASSLRQGARVSYEQYF. The CDR3 nucleotides read TGTGCCAGCAGTTTGAGACAGGGGGCGCGAGTCTCCTACGAGCAGTACTTC.

This clone has just one count. In DNA form, the CDR3 reads TGTGCCAGCAGCCAAGCGCAGGGAACAAATGAAGCTTTCTTT. This encodes CASSQAQGTNEAFF. The J gene is TRBJ1-1, the V gene TRBV7-9; perhaps TRBD1 as D (5 bases). The CDR3 runs to 14 residues. CDR1 and CDR2 from the germline V gene are SEHNR and FQNEAQ (reference sequence). Trimming pared 5 bases from V and 7 bases from J, leaving 17 bases between.

This chain uses TRBV28 with TRBJ2-1, with TRBD2 identical over 8 bases. The CDR3 consists of 15 residues. The J segment lost 4 bases and the V segment lost 0 bases, leaving 2 bases of the junction unmatched. Germline V gives CDR1 MDHEN, CDR2 SYDVKM. CDR3 sequence (DNA): TGTGCCAGCAGTTTATGGGGCGGGAGGTACAATGAGCAGTTCTTC. Protein: CASSLWGGRYNEQFF.

This sequence joins TRBV6-5 and TRBJ1-5; perhaps TRBD1 as D (5 bases). Trimming took 0 bases from V and 3 from J, leaving 9 bases between them. The CDR3 covers 15 residues. CDR1 MNHEY and CDR2 SVGAGI come from the germline V gene. CDR3 loop: CASSYSGRDNQPQHF. The CDR3 nucleotides are TGTGCCAGCAGTTACTCGGGCAGGGACAATCAGCCCCAGCATTTT.

The rearrangement uses TRBV11-2 and TRBJ2-7; 7 positions match TRBD2. From germline, CDR1 is SGHAT and CDR2 FQNNGV. V gave up 1 base and J gave up 2 bases; unmatched junction bases: 5. CDR3 length: 15 residues. The CDR3 DNA sequence: TGTGCCAGCAGCTTAGTCTGGCGGGAGACCTACGAGCAGTACTTC. Protein sequence: CASSLVWRETYEQYF. Together with reference TRBV11-2 and TRBJ2-7, the CDR3 gives the full variable domain: EAGVAQSPRYKIIEKRQSVAFWCNPISGHATLYWYQQILGQGPKLLIQFQNNGVVDDSQLPKDRFSAERLKGVDSTLKIQPAKLEDSAVYLCASSLVWRETYEQYFGPGTRLTVT.

This chain joins TRBV7-8 and TRBJ1-1, with a tentative D call TRBD1 (6 bases). CDR3 length: 17 amino acids. CDR1 and CDR2 (germline): SGHVS, FQNEAQ. V lost 5 bases, J lost 3 bases, and 22 bases lay in between. The CDR3 coding sequence is TGTGCCAGCAGCACCTCCAATGGGGGGGGGCTGGACACTGAAGCTTTCTTT. Amino acid sequence: CASSTSNGGGLDTEAFF.

The rearrangement uses TRBV28 and TRBJ2-1; D is undetermined. CDR3 length equals 16 residues. Between the trimmed V and J ends, which lost 6 bases and 3 bases, there was a span of 18 bases. Looked up from germline, CDR1 is MDHEN and CDR2 is SYDVKM. This CDR3 reads CASSPLLERIYNEQFF. In nucleotides, the CDR3 is TGTGCCAGCAGCCCTCTCCTAGAACGGATCTACAATGAGCAGTTCTTC.

The CDR3 DNA follows: TGTGCCAGCAGCGTACAGGGCCGCCAAGAGACCCAGTACTTC. Translated, it gives CASSVQGRQETQYF. The chain uses TRBV27 and TRBJ2-5; D is possibly TRBD1 (6 bases). The germline CDR1 and CDR2 sequences are MNHEY and SMNVEV (reference sequence). The V gene lost 6 bases and the J gene lost 1 base, with 12 bases spanning the gap. The CDR3 sequence is 14 residues long.

The rearrangement uses TRBV9 and TRBJ2-3, with D possibly TRBD2 on 6 matching bases. This CDR3 has 16 amino acids. V lost 4 bases and J lost 2, with 17 bases in between. Germline values: CDR1 SGDLS, CDR2 YYNGEE. CDR3 nucleotides: TGTGCCAGCAGCCCCCTGGTGGGACTCCTCACAGATACGCAGTATTTT. Its protein is CASSPLVGLLTDTQYF.

The CDR3 coding sequence is TGTGCCAGCAGTCTTACAGGGATCCCCTACAATGAGCAGTTCTTC. This gives the protein CASSLTGIPYNEQFF. The chain joins TRBV6-5 to TRBJ2-1; maybe TRBD1 (6 bases). V lost 5 bases, J lost 2 bases, and 13 bases lay in between. Germline CDR1 MNHEY, CDR2 SVGAGI. This CDR3 has 15 amino acids.